These 7 T cell receptor beta chains share one sample of origin, sequenced in a study of CD4 T cells in relation to SARS-CoV-2 and coronaviruses. The assay was immunoSEQ multiplex PCR, and TCRdb's table has in-frame clones only and misses some. The sample records around 35,000 clones, more than 70% being singletons. These receptors' targets are unknown. The specimen was naive CD4+ T cells from PBMCs, cultured in vitro. This sample's subset: naive CD4+ T cells isolated by negative enrichment. These receptors were taken from an adult with COVID-19.

Here the CDR3 reads CASSFHRGASASYNEQFF. CDR3 bases: TGTGCCAGCAGCTTTCACCGTGGGGCTAGCGCATCCTACAATGAGCAGTTCTTC. The rearrangement uses TRBV5-6 and TRBJ2-1; D may be TRBD2 (6 bases). The CDR3 is 18 amino acids. Trimming left V 2 bases short and J 1 base short, with 19 bases between. CDR1 is SGHDT, CDR2 YYEEEE, per germline.

The V call is TRBV3-1 (or the pseudogene TRBV3-2), the J call TRBJ2-1, with 7 nucleotides matching TRBD2. The germline V gene has CDR1 LGHDT and CDR2 YNNKEL (reference sequence). The V gene end was trimmed by 4 bases and the J gene end by 2 bases; junction bases not matched to a gene: 8. The length of the CDR3 is 16 residues. CDR3 residues: CASSPQPGTTYNEQFF. Here the CDR3 DNA reads TGTGCCAGCAGCCCCCAACCTGGGACTACCTACAATGAGCAGTTCTTC.

The chain employs TRBV27 and TRBJ2-4; D is unclear. Trimming cost V 8 bases and J 0 bases, with 11 bases left between them. Looked up from germline, CDR1 is MNHEY and CDR2 is SMNVEV (reference sequence). The CDR3 spans 14 residues. Here the CDR3 reads CASGMWGAKNIQYF. The CDR3 DNA follows: TGTGCCAGCGGAATGTGGGGAGCCAAAAACATTCAGTACTTC.

The V gene is TRBV12-5, the J gene TRBJ1-1; D gene uncertain. CDR3 length: 16 residues. Trimming pared 2 bases from V and 3 bases from J, leaving 16 bases between. CDR1 LGHNT and CDR2 FRNRAP come from the germline V gene. Here the CDR3 reads CASGLLAGGLYTEAFF. The CDR3 DNA is TGTGCTAGTGGTTTGCTGGCAGGTGGTTTGTACACTGAAGCTTTCTTT. Based on the CDR3 plus reference TRBV12-5 and TRBJ1-1, the full variable domain is DARVTQTPRHKVTEMGQEVTMRCQPILGHNTVFWYRQTMMQGLELLAYFRNRAPLDDSGMPKDRFSAEMPDATLATLKIQPSEPRDSAVYFCASGLLAGGLYTEAFFGQGTRLTVV.

The chain combines TRBV5-1 with TRBJ1-2; D is ambiguous. V lost 3 bases to trimming and J lost 4 bases, with 16 bases between them. Germline V gene lookup returns CDR1 SGHRS and CDR2 YFSETQ. This CDR3 comprises 15 residues. The chain's CDR3 is CASSSRTDVGYGYTF. Written as DNA, the CDR3 is TGCGCCAGCAGCTCCAGGACTGATGTTGGCTATGGCTACACCTTC.

The CDR3: CASSPGFAIAKNIQYF. The CDR3 DNA is TGTGCCAGCAGTCCAGGGTTTGCAATAGCCAAAAACATTCAGTACTTC. The chain has TRBV2 and TRBJ2-4; weak D call: TRBD1 (5 bases). Germline V gene sequence: CDR1 SNHLY, CDR2 FYNNEI. The CDR3 consists of 16 residues. Trimming removed 5 bases at V and 0 bases at J, with 14 bases between.

The V call is TRBV28, the J call TRBJ2-2; 12 nucleotides agree with TRBD2. The CDR3 spans 16 residues. Germline V gene sequence: CDR1 MDHEN, CDR2 SYDVKM. The V gene end was trimmed by 9 bases and the J gene end by 3 bases; junction bases not matched to a gene: 8. This CDR3 is CASLLAGGGDTGELFF. The CDR3, as DNA: TGTGCCAGTTTACTAGCGGGAGGCGGGGACACCGGGGAGCTGTTTTTT.